The 9 T cell receptor beta chains below come from one sample, sequenced in a study of graft-versus-host responses after intestinal transplantation. Profiling relied on immunoSEQ multiplex PCR, and the TCRdb table lists in-frame clones only, not all of them. The sample records about 110,000 clones, approximately 93% being singletons. The antigens of these receptors remain unknown. This material consisted of unstimulated CD8+ T cells sorted from spleen or lymph node cells, taken before transplant. The receptors come from a human donor who was the organ donor for an intestinal transplant.

This rearrangement joins TRBV27 to TRBJ1-2; the D is unclear. The germline V and J ends were trimmed by 2 bases and 3 bases, with 13 bases remaining between them. CDR3 length: 15 residues. CDR1 and CDR2 from the germline V gene are MNHEY and SMNVEV (reference sequence). The CDR3 DNA is TGTGCCAGCAGTTTACGAGCCTCTATAGACTATGGCTACACCTTC. Amino acid sequence: CASSLRASIDYGYTF.

The chain employs TRBV27 and TRBJ2-2; D may be TRBD1 or TRBD2 (5 bases each). V was cut by 4 bases and J by 9 bases, with 12 bases left in between. The germline gives CDR1 MNHEY, CDR2 SMNVEV (reference sequence). This CDR3 region has 13 residues. The chain's CDR3 is CASSWQGDRELFF. Written as DNA, the CDR3 is TGTGCCAGCAGTTGGCAGGGAGACCGGGAGCTGTTTTTT.

The V and J genes are TRBV25-1 and TRBJ2-2; the D is unclear. With 9 bases removed from V and 4 bases from J, the gap between germline ends came to 9 bases. CDR3 size: 12 residues. Germline V gives CDR1 MGHDK, CDR2 SYGVNS. In DNA, the CDR3 is TGTGCCAGTAATACACCCACCGGGGAGCTGTTTTTT. Amino acid sequence: CASNTPTGELFF.

The genes are TRBV12-2 and TRBJ2-7; no DNA check was done on the table's D call, TRBD2. TRBV12-2 is shown as a pseudogene. The CDR3 has 15 amino acids. The CDR3 is CASRFGGRVSYEQYF. In nucleotides, the CDR3 is TGTGCAAGTCGCTTCGGGGGGCGAGTATCCTACGAGCAGTACTTC.

This chain links TRBV7-2 with TRBJ1-1, with D possibly being TRBD1 (5 bases). V was clipped by 5 bases and J by 1 base, with 23 bases between them. The CDR3 is made up of 18 amino acids. Germline V lookup: CDR1 SGHTA, CDR2 FQGNSA. CDR3 sequence: CASSTISDGGTANTEAFF. CDR3 DNA sequence: TGTGCCAGCAGCACTATCTCCGATGGAGGGACGGCGAACACTGAAGCTTTCTTT.

This chain links TRBV4-2 with TRBJ2-7, with 7 nucleotides matching TRBD2. V shed 1 base and J 2 bases; nucleotides not matched to a gene: 5. This CDR3 comprises 15 residues. Looked up from germline, CDR1 is LGHNA and CDR2 is YNFKEQ. The CDR3 DNA follows: TGTGCCAGCAGCCAAGCTAGGACTAGGACCTACGAGCAGTACTTC. This translates into CASSQARTRTYEQYF.

This chain links TRBV19 with TRBJ2-7; TRBD1 aligns across 11 bases. The germline V gene encodes CDR1 LNHDA and CDR2 SQIVND (reference sequence). Trimming cost V 5 bases and J 2 bases; bases outside gene matches: 8. The CDR3 totals 16 residues. The CDR3 protein is CASSLTPGQGAYEQYF. DNA of the CDR3: TGTGCCAGTAGTCTTACCCCGGGACAGGGGGCCTACGAGCAGTACTTC.

The rearrangement links TRBV7-9 to TRBJ2-7; 8 positions match TRBD2. The CDR3 runs 13 residues. Germline loops: CDR1 SEHNR, CDR2 FQNEAQ (reference sequence). After removal of 5 bases from V and 3 bases from J, the junction contained 3 bases not matched to a gene. The CDR3 DNA follows: TGTGCCAGCAGCCCCGGGGGGGGCTACGAGCAGTACTTC. Protein product: CASSPGGGYEQYF.

The table lists this clone with a count of one. The chain has TRBV4-1 and TRBJ1-4; D unresolved. CDR3 length: 14 residues. CDR1 and CDR2 from the germline V gene are MGHRA and YSYEKL. V lost 1 base and J lost 8, with 11 bases in between. CDR3 coding DNA: TGCGCCAGCAGCCAAGGCCCCCGGGCAGAAAAACTGTTTTTT. Residues: CASSQGPRAEKLFF.